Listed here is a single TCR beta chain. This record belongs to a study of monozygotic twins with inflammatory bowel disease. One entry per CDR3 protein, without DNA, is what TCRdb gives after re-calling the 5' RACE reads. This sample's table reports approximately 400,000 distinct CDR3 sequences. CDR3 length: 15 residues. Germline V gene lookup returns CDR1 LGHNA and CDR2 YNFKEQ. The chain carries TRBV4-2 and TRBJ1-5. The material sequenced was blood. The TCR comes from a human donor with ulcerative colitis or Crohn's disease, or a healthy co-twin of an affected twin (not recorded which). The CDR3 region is CASSQGSLQNQPQHF.